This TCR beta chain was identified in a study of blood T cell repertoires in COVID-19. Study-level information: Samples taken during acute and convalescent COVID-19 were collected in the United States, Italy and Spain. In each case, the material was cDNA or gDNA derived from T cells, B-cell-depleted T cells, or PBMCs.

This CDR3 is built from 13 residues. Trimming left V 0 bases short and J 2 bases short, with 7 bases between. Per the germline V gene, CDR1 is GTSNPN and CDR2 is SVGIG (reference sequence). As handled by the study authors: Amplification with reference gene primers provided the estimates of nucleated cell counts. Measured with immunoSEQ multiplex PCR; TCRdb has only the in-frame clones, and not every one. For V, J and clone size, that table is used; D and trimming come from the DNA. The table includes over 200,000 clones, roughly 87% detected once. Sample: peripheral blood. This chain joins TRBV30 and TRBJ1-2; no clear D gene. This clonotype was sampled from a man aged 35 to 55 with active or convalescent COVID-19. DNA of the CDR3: TGTGCCTGGAGTGTATCCGTAAACTATGGCTACACCTTC. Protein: CAWSVSVNYGYTF.